This passage covers 23 T cell receptor beta chains from one sample sequenced in a study of cytomegalovirus exposure and HLA in healthy donors. PCR involved 60 Vbeta and 13 Jbeta primers. Sequencing was performed with immunoSEQ multiplex PCR; in TCRdb, only in-frame clones are kept and a portion is missing. Of tens of thousands of clones listed, around 78% were seen once; the top ten hold approximately 4.6%. Material: PBMCs. Source of these receptors: a man aged 40-50 years in good health and CMV-seronegative.

The CDR3 spells CASSLPRQGGEKLFF. CDR3 coding DNA: TGTGCCAGCAGCTTGCCCCGACAGGGTGGGGAAAAACTGTTTTTT. The gene calls are TRBV7-9 and TRBJ1-4; 7 bases are a match to TRBD1. Per the germline V gene, CDR1 is SEHNR and CDR2 is FQNEAQ (reference sequence). This CDR3 comprises 15 residues. The V segment lost 3 bases and the J segment 8 bases; nucleotides outside the gene matches: 9. The full variable domain, its missing parts supplied by reference TRBV7-9 and TRBJ1-4, is DTGVSQNPRHKITKRGQNVTFRCDPISEHNRLYWYRQTLGQGPEFLTYFQNEAQLEKSRLLSDRFSAERPKGSFSTLEIQRTEQGDSAMYLCASSLPRQGGEKLFFGSGTQLSVL.

J is TRBJ1-3 and V is TRBV28, with D perhaps TRBD1 (5 bases). CDR3 length equals 16 residues. Germline-derived CDR1 and CDR2 are MDHEN and SYDVKM. The V gene lost 5 bases and the J gene lost 0 bases, with 14 bases spanning the gap. CDR3 DNA: TGTGCCAGCAGTAAGAGGGGACTTCTCTCTGGAAACACCATATATTTT. Translation gives CASSKRGLLSGNTIYF.

This chain joins TRBV27 and TRBJ1-1; D ambiguous. The CDR3 runs 16 residues. The V gene lost 2 bases and the J gene lost 0 bases, with 13 bases spanning the gap. From germline, CDR1 is MNHEY and CDR2 SMNVEV (reference sequence). CDR3 sequence (DNA): TGTGCCAGCAGTTTAAACAGTCGGCTTATGAACACTGAAGCTTTCTTT. Protein sequence: CASSLNSRLMNTEAFF.

The gene calls are TRBV7-2 and TRBJ1-6; D gene ambiguous. V dropped 1 base and J dropped 13 bases, with 17 bases sitting between them. The CDR3 sequence is 15 residues long. CDR1 and CDR2 (germline): SGHTA, FQGNSA. The CDR3 protein is CASSLERLAGSPLHF. CDR3 coding DNA: TGTGCCAGCAGCTTAGAAAGATTGGCGGGGTCGCCCCTCCACTTT.

This clone was found once. This sequence joins TRBV6-5 and TRBJ1-2; D is possibly TRBD1 (6 bases). CDR1 MNHEY and CDR2 SVGAGI come from the germline V gene. The length of the CDR3 is 14 residues. V lost 0 bases and J lost 9, with 14 bases in between. The CDR3, as DNA: TGTGCCAGCAGTTACTCAACAGGGTTGATTAGCTACACCTTC. It is translated as CASSYSTGLISYTF.

The V and J genes are TRBV28 and TRBJ2-3; TRBD2 matches 7 bases. The V gene's germline CDR1 is MDHEN and CDR2 SYDVKM. The V gene end was trimmed by 0 bases and the J gene end by 4 bases; junction bases not matched to a gene: 10. CDR3 length: 17 amino acids. The DNA for the CDR3 is TGTGCCAGCAGTTTATGGGATCTAGCGGATTCGTCAGATACGCAGTATTTT. As protein: CASSLWDLADSSDTQYF.

The V call is TRBV30, the J call TRBJ1-4; 7 bases are shared with TRBD1. The CDR3 runs 15 residues. Trimming took 3 bases from V and 4 from J; bases not matched to a gene: 8. Germline lookup yields CDR1 GTSNPN and CDR2 SVGIG (reference sequence). In nucleotides, the CDR3 is TGTGCCTGGAGCGATTTGGACAGGTTTAATGAAAAACTGTTTTTT. This encodes CAWSDLDRFNEKLFF.

The rearrangement uses TRBV30 and TRBJ1-3, with D tentatively TRBD1 (5 bases). Germline-derived CDR1 and CDR2 are GTSNPN and SVGIG (reference sequence). The CDR3 totals 14 residues. The germline V and J ends were trimmed by 3 bases and 2 bases, with 11 bases remaining between them. The DNA of the CDR3 is TGTGCCTGGAGCCCAGGGCGGACTGGAAACACCATATATTTT. Translating it yields CAWSPGRTGNTIYF.

A remark on this clone: The same CDR3 can be traced to other DNA sequences in this sample. The V gene is TRBV25-1, the J gene TRBJ2-5; D gene unclear. The V gene's germline CDR1 is MGHDK and CDR2 SYGVNS. Trimming took 3 bases from V and 0 from J, leaving 5 bases between them. This CDR3 spans 13 amino acids. The CDR3 DNA reads as TGTGCCAGCAGTGACGTCTACCAAGAGACCCAGTACTTC. Its protein is CASSDVYQETQYF. Full variable domain (missing parts from reference TRBV25-1 and TRBJ2-5): EADIYQTPRYLVIGTGKKITLECSQTMGHDKMYWYQQDPGMELHLIHYSYGVNSTEKGDLSSESTVSRIRTEHFPLTLESARPSHTSQYLCASSDVYQETQYFGPGTRLLVL.

Only one count was recorded for this clone. The chain couples TRBV4-2 to TRBJ1-2; D uncertain. V was cut by 0 bases and J by 0 bases, with 8 bases left in between. The CDR3 has 15 residues. Germline-derived CDR1 and CDR2 are LGHNA and YNFKEQ. The CDR3 region is CASSQEEAPNYGYTF. DNA for the CDR3: TGTGCCAGCAGCCAAGAGGAGGCTCCTAACTATGGCTACACCTTC.

The chain is built from TRBV4-3 and TRBJ2-5; 9 bases are a match to TRBD1. This CDR3 region has 13 residues. Trimming removed 0 bases from V and 14 bases from J; junction bases left unmatched: 7. Germline V gene data show CDR1 as LGHNA and CDR2 as YSLEER. CDR3 loop: CASSQDARDRVYF. The DNA for the CDR3 is TGCGCCAGCAGCCAAGACGCGAGGGACAGGGTATACTTC.

The rearrangement joins TRBV6-1 to TRBJ2-7; 7 bases match TRBD1. This CDR3 has 15 residues. Germline V CDR1 and CDR2: MNHNS, SASEGT. Unmatched junction bases numbered 8, after V lost 3 bases and J lost 3 bases. The chain's CDR3 is CASSDLDRRIYEQYF. Here the CDR3 DNA reads TGTGCCAGCAGTGACCTGGACAGGAGAATCTACGAGCAGTACTTC.

This clone was detected only once. V is TRBV5-1 and J is TRBJ2-2; a weak D match, TRBD2 (6 bases). Trimming stripped 3 bases from V and 5 bases from J, with 23 bases between. The CDR3 length is 18 residues. Germline-derived CDR1 and CDR2 are SGHRS and YFSETQ. The CDR3 DNA is TGCGCCAGCAGCTCGGCCCCGGTAGCAATCGGGGGAACCGGGGAGCTGTTTTTT. It is translated as CASSSAPVAIGGTGELFF.

The sample holds one count of this clone. This CDR3 is also generated by other DNA sequences in the sample. CDR3 protein: CASSFGGSNEKLFF. The CDR3 nucleotides are TGTGCCAGCAGCTTCGGGGGAAGTAATGAAAAACTGTTTTTT. The chain joins TRBV27 to TRBJ1-4; D may be TRBD1 (5 bases). V was shortened by 6 bases and J by 4 bases, with 12 bases between the two germline ends. Germline CDR1 and CDR2: MNHEY and SMNVEV (reference sequence). The length of the CDR3 is 14 residues.

By share of the sample, this clone is medium-sized (0.01 to 0.1%). This sample also contains other DNA sequences that code for the same CDR3. The V gene is TRBV4-3, the J gene TRBJ2-1; 10 nucleotides align to TRBD2. The germline V gene encodes CDR1 LGHNA and CDR2 YSLEER. CDR3 size: 16 residues. V dropped 1 base and J dropped 1; count of bases not matched to a gene: 1. CDR3 sequence: CASSQVAGGSYNEQFF. DNA of the CDR3: TGCGCCAGCAGCCAAGTAGCGGGAGGTTCCTACAATGAGCAGTTCTTC.

The chain joins TRBV28 to TRBJ1-4; 7 nucleotides align to TRBD1. The CDR3 contains 15 residues. Germline assignment: CDR1 MDHEN and CDR2 SYDVKM. V lost 7 bases and J lost 3; bases outside the gene matches: 8. This chain's CDR3 is CASKPAGTANEKLFF. CDR3 coding DNA: TGTGCCAGCAAGCCCGCCGGGACAGCTAATGAAAAACTGTTTTTT.

This clone came up a few times. This chain connects TRBV27 to TRBJ2-7; 7 nucleotides match TRBD2. The germline gives CDR1 MNHEY, CDR2 SMNVEV (reference sequence). This CDR3 comprises 14 residues. Trimming took 5 bases from V and 2 from J; bases not matched to a gene: 6. The CDR3 loop reads CASSRYGGAYEQYF. Written as DNA, the CDR3 is TGTGCCAGCAGTAGGTATGGGGGGGCCTACGAGCAGTACTTC.

The genes are TRBV6-5 and TRBJ1-3; TRBD1 agrees at 8 bases. The germline gives CDR1 MNHEY, CDR2 SVGAGI. The CDR3 consists of 15 residues. After removal of 0 bases from V and 2 bases from J, the junction contained 0 bases not matched to a gene. CDR3 sequence reads: CASSYSTGAGNTIYF. The CDR3 DNA reads TGTGCCAGCAGTTACTCGACAGGGGCTGGAAACACCATATATTTT.

The V call is TRBV7-8, the J call TRBJ2-7; 7 nucleotides align to TRBD2. V was pared by 1 base and J by 0 bases, with 9 bases of the junction left unmatched. The CDR3 spans 17 residues. The germline V gene has CDR1 SGHVS and CDR2 FQNEAQ. This CDR3 reads CASSLVLTSWSSYEQYF. The CDR3, as DNA: TGTGCCAGCAGCTTAGTGCTGACTAGCTGGAGCTCCTACGAGCAGTACTTC.

The chain recombines TRBV15 with TRBJ2-5; TRBD1 is a possible D gene (5 bases). Germline lookup yields CDR1 LNHNV and CDR2 YYDKDF (reference sequence). V was pared by 7 bases and J by 2 bases, with 8 bases between. CDR3 length equals 12 residues. CDR3 amino acids: CATNAGQETQYF. CDR3 DNA sequence: TGTGCCACCAACGCAGGGCAAGAGACCCAGTACTTC. Full variable domain (remainder filled in from reference TRBV15 and TRBJ2-5): DAMVIQNPRYQVTQFGKPVTLSCSQTLNHNVMYWYQQKSSQAPKLLFHYYDKDFNNEADTPDNFQSRRPNTSFCFLDIRSPGLGDTAMYLCATNAGQETQYFGPGTRLLVL.

This clone came up once. This chain connects TRBV30 to TRBJ1-1; perhaps TRBD1 as D (5 bases). V was trimmed by 5 bases and J by 4 bases, leaving 14 bases between them. Germline assignment: CDR1 GTSNPN and CDR2 SVGIG (reference sequence). The CDR3 totals 13 residues. CDR3 in amino acids: CAWALRGGTEAFF. The CDR3 bases are TGTGCCTGGGCCCTTCGGGGGGGCACTGAAGCTTTCTTT.

The chain has TRBV6-6 and TRBJ2-5; 8 bases line up with TRBD1. Germline V lookup: CDR1 MNHNY, CDR2 SVGAGI (reference sequence). The CDR3 contains 10 residues. The V gene end was trimmed by 8 bases and the J gene end by 11 bases; junction bases not matched to a gene: 4. The CDR3 region is CASQGAEQYF. The CDR3 DNA is TGTGCCAGCCAGGGGGCTGAGCAGTACTTC.

The V gene is TRBV30, the J gene TRBJ1-5; D is perhaps TRBD1 (6 bases). Looked up from germline, CDR1 is GTSNPN and CDR2 is SVGIG (reference sequence). This CDR3 spans 13 amino acids. The CDR3 region has the DNA TGTGCACTCGCAGGGGATAGCAATCAGCCCCAGCATTTT. Amino acid sequence: CALAGDSNQPQHF.